The T cell receptor beta chain under discussion was sequenced for a study of blood T cells in healthy people across ages. CDR1 and CDR2 (germline): LGHDT, YNNKEL (reference sequence). V was pared by 4 bases and J by 5 bases, with 11 bases of the junction left unmatched. The CDR3 extends over 16 amino acids. Study-wide findings and caveats: As age increased, TCR beta diversity per million T cells fell in a roughly linear fashion. Naive CD4+ cell counts and diversity both ran higher in long-lived than in aged donors.

A second PCR of roughly 7 to 11 cycles used a sample-barcoded 5' primer and a J-beta primer mix. TCRdb passed the 5' RACE reads through MiXCR, listing each CDR3 protein once. The sample has just over 800,000 distinct CDR3 sequences, roughly 60% seen once. The individuals who served as donors were healthy Caucasians living in Russia, aged roughly 6 to 95. The sample holds one count of this clonotype. Its antigen is undetermined. This chain connects TRBV3-1 to TRBJ2-3; 8 positions match TRBD2. This TCR was sampled from a man aged 25-45 years in good health. Sequencing was done on a sample of blood. The CDR3 DNA is TGTGCCAGCAGCCCGCTCGTGGGACTAGAAAAAGATACGCAGTATTTT. Translated: CASSPLVGLEKDTQYF.